The clone carrying this T cell receptor beta chain was seen a few times. Its antigen remains unidentified. This sample stems from a study of somatic mutations in cytotoxic T cells in rheumatoid arthritis. On the study more broadly: Patient blood (approximately 27 ml EDTA) was taken immediately after diagnosis and before treatment. Study-wide results and limits: Each of about an eighth of the roughly 60 patients had a largest CD8+ clone that made up more than 20% of CD8+ cells.

The CDR3 contains 14 residues. V dropped 1 base and J dropped 4 bases, with 12 bases sitting between them. Germline V gene sequence: CDR1 SGDLS, CDR2 YYNGEE. CD4+ and CD8+ cells were isolated by positive magnetic bead selection, with purity checked by flow cytometry. Only in-frame clones appear in the TCRdb table, and some are missing; sequencing was by immunoSEQ multiplex PCR. The table has roughly 9,800 clones, approximately 80% seen once; the top ten hold 9.5% to 13%. The sequence came from an adult with rheumatoid arthritis. This chain connects TRBV9 to TRBJ2-7, with D tentatively TRBD1 or TRBD2 (5 bases each). Source material: CD8+ T cells sorted from blood. The CDR3 bases are TGTGCCAGCAGCGTATCCGCAGAGGGGTACGAGCAGTACTTC. It codes for CASSVSAEGYEQYF.